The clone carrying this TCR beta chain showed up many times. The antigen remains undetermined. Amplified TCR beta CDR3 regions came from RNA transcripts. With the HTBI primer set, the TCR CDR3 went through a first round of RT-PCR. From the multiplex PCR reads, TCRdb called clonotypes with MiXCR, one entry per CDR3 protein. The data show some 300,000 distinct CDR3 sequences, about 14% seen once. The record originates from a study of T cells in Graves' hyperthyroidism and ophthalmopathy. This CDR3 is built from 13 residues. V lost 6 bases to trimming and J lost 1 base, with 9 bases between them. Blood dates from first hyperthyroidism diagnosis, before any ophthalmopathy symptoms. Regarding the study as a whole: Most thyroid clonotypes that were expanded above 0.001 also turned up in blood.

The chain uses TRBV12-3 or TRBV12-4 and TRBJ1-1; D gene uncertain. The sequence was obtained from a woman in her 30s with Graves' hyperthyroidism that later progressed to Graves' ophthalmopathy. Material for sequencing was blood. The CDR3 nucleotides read TGTGCCAGCAGCCCCACAGCGAACACTGAAGCTTTCTTT. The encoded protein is CASSPTANTEAFF.